A single T cell receptor (beta chain) is shown here with its context. Assay used: immunoSEQ multiplex PCR; TCRdb lists only in-frame clones, some missing. The sample consists of 150,000 to 170,000 clones, around 94% of them appearing once. With 4 bases clipped from V and 1 base from J, the junction kept 9 bases outside the gene matches. The germline gives CDR1 SGHNT, CDR2 YYREEE (reference sequence). The CDR3 has 16 residues. This record comes from a study of OX40 agonist ivuxolimab in advanced cancers. The rearrangement links TRBV5-4 to TRBJ2-3, with TRBD2 identical over 7 bases. This specimen consisted of CD4+ or CD8+ T cells sorted from blood, obtained in a trial of the OX40 agonist ivuxolimab. The receptor was derived from an adult with an advanced solid tumor such as melanoma, head and neck, liver or kidney cancer. The CDR3 DNA reads as TGTGCCAGCAGCCCTGGAGCGGGGCTTCGCACAGATACGCAGTATTTT. This codes for CASSPGAGLRTDTQYF.